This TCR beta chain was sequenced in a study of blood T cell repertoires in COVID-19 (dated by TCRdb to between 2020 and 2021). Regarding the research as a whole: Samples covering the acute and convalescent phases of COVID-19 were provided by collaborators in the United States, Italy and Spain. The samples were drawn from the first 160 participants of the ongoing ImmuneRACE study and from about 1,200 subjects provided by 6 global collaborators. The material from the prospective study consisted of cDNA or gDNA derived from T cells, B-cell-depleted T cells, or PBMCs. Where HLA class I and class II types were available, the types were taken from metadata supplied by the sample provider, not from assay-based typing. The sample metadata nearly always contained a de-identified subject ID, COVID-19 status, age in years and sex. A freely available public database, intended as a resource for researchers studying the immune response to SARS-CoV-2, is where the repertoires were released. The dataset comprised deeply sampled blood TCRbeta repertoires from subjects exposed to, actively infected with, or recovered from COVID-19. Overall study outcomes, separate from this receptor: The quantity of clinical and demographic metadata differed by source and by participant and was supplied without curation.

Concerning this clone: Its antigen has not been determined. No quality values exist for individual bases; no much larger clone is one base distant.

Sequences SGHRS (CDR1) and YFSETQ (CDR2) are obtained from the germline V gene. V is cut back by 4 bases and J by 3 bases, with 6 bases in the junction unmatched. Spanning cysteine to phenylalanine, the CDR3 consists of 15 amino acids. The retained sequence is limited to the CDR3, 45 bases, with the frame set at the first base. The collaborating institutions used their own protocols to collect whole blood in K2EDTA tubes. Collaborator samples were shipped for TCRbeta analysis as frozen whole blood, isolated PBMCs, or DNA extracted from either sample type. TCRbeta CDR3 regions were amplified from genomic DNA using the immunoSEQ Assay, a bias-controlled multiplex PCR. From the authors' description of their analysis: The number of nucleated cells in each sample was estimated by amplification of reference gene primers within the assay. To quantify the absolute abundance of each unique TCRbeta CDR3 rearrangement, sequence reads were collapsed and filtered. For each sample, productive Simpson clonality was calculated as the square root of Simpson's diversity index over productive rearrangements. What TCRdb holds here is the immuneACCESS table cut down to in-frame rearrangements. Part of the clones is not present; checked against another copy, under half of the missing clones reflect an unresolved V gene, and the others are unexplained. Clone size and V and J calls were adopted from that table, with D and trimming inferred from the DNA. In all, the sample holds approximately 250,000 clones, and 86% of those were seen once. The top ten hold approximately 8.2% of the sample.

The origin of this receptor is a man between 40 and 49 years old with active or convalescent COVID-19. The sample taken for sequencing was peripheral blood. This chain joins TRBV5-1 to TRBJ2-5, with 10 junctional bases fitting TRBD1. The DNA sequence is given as TGCGCCAGCAGCCGTACCGGGACAGGGGAAGAGACCCAGTACTTC. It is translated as CASSRTGTGEETQYF.